This T cell receptor beta chain was obtained from a study of cytomegalovirus exposure and HLA in healthy donors listed by TCRdb under 2017. At the level of the whole study: An earlier analysis of approximately 600 of the donors reported 250 to 300 Gb of sequence data and some 120 million unique TCR beta sequences from about 180 million T cells. A separate validation cohort of 90 to 150 different subjects was used in addition to the approximately 700-subject first cohort. The study profiled the T cell repertoires of 500 to 800 subjects by immunosequencing and related them to cytomegalovirus serostatus. All discovery cohort repertoires had been generated on a single sequencing platform. A later analysis re-analyzed previously published TCR beta repertoires from roughly 630 donors and added high-resolution HLA genotyping to study TCR occurrence patterns. An early release that covered about 600 HLA-typed donors contained around 330 gigabases of sequencing data and approximately 85 million unique TCR sequences. Among 398 genotyped donors of the cohort, an average of approximately 240,000 unique TCR beta nucleotide sequences was sequenced per donor, of which roughly 17% were non-productive. An earlier analysis of more than 450 of the donors used high-throughput TCR beta sequencing to judge whether each TCR beta V gene segment behaved as functional or pseudogenic. Donor age, sex, ethnicity and CMV serostatus were collected together with the repertoire data. Of the 300 to 450 genotyped donors, 65% to 90% were placed in the genetic ancestry cluster associated with self-reported Caucasian donors. The study aimed to test whether cataloging public T cell receptors could reveal signatures of past pathogen exposure. Rather than using new phenotypic data, the later analysis identified candidate immune exposures from TCR beta sequences and from how often those sequences occurred across donors. HLA typing included class I and class II loci at four-digit resolution. Genome-wide SNP genotypes for about 65% of the roughly 670 donors were used in a later genetic analysis, which treated that subset as a discovery cohort. Typing coverage differed by locus: A, B, C, DRB1 and DQB1 were typed in roughly 629-640 donors, DQA1 in around 500, DPA1 in 600 to 610, and DPB1 in 400 to 480. About five DR-DQ haplotypes were handled as single units for association and clustering, since linkage in the cohort was strong. To predict cytomegalovirus infection status, the study brought together high-throughput TCR immunosequencing, statistical association of individual TCRs with disease status, and machine learning. General conclusions and limits of the study: A group of highly shared sequence variants was considered likely to be a technical artifact of the sequencing pipeline. A later analysis found that TCR association rates varied across HLA loci, with DRB1 alleles showing the most associated TCRs and HLA-C alleles the fewest. Linkage disequilibrium might explain the correlated functional status among segregating V segments, but an unknown experimental factor could not be excluded. Several of the top co-occurrence clusters appeared to be linked to parvovirus B19, influenza, CMV and Epstein-Barr virus, according to a later analysis. Because counts were too low, 15 to 20 rarely observed V segments, including chromosome 9 orphons, were left out of the earlier analysis of roughly 600 of the donors. Sequencing depth was assumed to be roughly uniform across donors in the presence/absence analyses, though that assumption may not hold. The study gave a list of over 150 TCR beta chains associated with cytomegalovirus. In both the original and validation cohorts, the classifier was reported to diagnose cytomegalovirus status with high specificity and sensitivity. Broadly in line with IMGT annotations, most TCR beta V segments showed up in productive rearrangements about 87% or about 30% of the time in an earlier analysis of under 700 of the donors. In this cohort, only TCR beta chains were sequenced, and detectable features were limited by the absence of alpha or paired-chain data. Because HLA typing was unavailable for some donors at each locus, only the typed subset was used in association tests. It was suggested by the authors that the approach could potentially be generalized to other disease states and immunological phenotypes. A further reported finding was that TCR beta sequences accurately predicted the HLA-A and HLA-B alleles for most subjects in the first cohort. At a false discovery rate of 0.05, a later analysis linked 16,951 TCR beta sequences to specific HLA alleles. CMV serostatus was the only immune exposure information available for the cohort. In vitro tests confirmed that a few of the cytomegalovirus-associated TCR beta chains recognize cytomegalovirus antigens. While some public TCRs were present in many individuals, most TCR sequences turned up only very rarely across donors. Compared with equally common non-associated chains, HLA-associated TCR beta chains in a later analysis were more clonally expanded and had lower generation probabilities. A later genetic analysis reported fewer N-insertions in productive TCRs among donors in an Asian-associated ancestry cluster than the roughly 650-donor mean. According to a later analysis, most CMV-associated TCR beta chains appeared to be HLA-restricted, and the HLA associations seemed to be driven largely by CMV exposure. An association between a missense DCLRE1C variant and V-gene and J-gene trimming of TCR beta chains was found in a later genetic analysis and replicated in an independent cohort. Assigning TCR associations to individual alleles was difficult when HLA alleles, especially DR and DQ, strongly co-occurred.

The cohort was made up of 666 healthy bone marrow donors. Cohort members were all nominally healthy when sampled, although unrecorded immune exposures were likely present. The donor tested CMV seropositive, placing the donor among the approximately 290 seropositive members of the cohort. Each donor provided a peripheral blood sample, and peripheral blood mononuclear cells were used for TCR beta sequencing. Genomic DNA extraction from the blood cell samples was performed with the Qiagen DNeasy Blood Extraction Kit. Receptor libraries were prepared by the immunoSEQ multiplex PCR assay. For the multiplex PCR, a mixture combining 60 forward primers for TCR Vbeta segments and 13 reverse primers for TCR Jbeta segments was used. Amplification of the CDR3 region of rearranged TCR beta genes was performed with a multiplex PCR assay on genomic DNA. Amplified TCR beta libraries were sequenced as 87-base-pair reads on the Illumina HiSeq System. The authors' pipeline ran thus. A later analysis counted tens of millions of unique TCR beta chains across the 666 repertoires, and about 10 million of these chains were shared by at least two donors. Raw reads were error-corrected and collapsed into unique sequences with a nearest-neighbor algorithm that merged closely related sequences to remove PCR and sequencing errors. CDR3 sequences were aligned to IMGT reference sequences to assign V, D and J gene segments. Each retained sequence needed at least a six-nucleotide match to both a V gene segment and a J gene segment. A rearrangement counted as productive if the CDR3 had no stop codons and remained in frame with V and J, and every other rearrangement counted as non-productive. CDR3 was defined according to IMGT convention as the region running from the second conserved V-encoded cysteine to the conserved J-encoded phenylalanine. In an earlier analysis of approximately 500 of the donors, sequences lacking an unambiguous match to a single V gene segment were excluded. In an earlier analysis of approximately 550 of the donors, V segments were called functional above 56.7% productive rearrangements and were called segregating when the between-donor standard deviation exceeded 5%. To diagnose cytomegalovirus status from the catalog of TCR beta chain sequences, a statistical classification framework was built. A later analysis assigned V and J genes by comparing TCR nucleotide sequences with IMGT/GENE-DB human TR gene sequences. In a later analysis, CDR3 sequences and most-parsimonious VDJ recombination scenarios were assigned using the TCRdist pipeline. In a later analysis, each TCR beta chain was defined by its CDR3 amino acid sequence together with its V-gene family, and reads lacking a unique V-gene family were excluded. As a way to deal with suspected cross-contamination and a sequencing artifact, a later analysis dropped under 600 nucleotide sequences that were highly shared and had low generation probability. For each public chain, a later analysis derived a clonal expansion index from normalized ranks of inferred template counts within each repertoire. In a later analysis, generation probabilities were computed with a VDJ recombination model fitted to out-of-frame rearrangements, and the resulting probabilities were checked against IGoR. A later analysis scored TCR-TCR, TCR-HLA and TCR-CMV co-occurrence with hypergeometric tests, applying a repertoire-size bias correction to TCR pairs. To estimate false discovery rates, a later analysis permuted the HLA or CMV assignments 20 times. A later analysis grouped co-occurring TCRs with DBSCAN, adding TCRdist sequence similarity when clustering within HLA-allele-positive subsets. Repertoires with fewer than 30,000 or more than 120,000 public chains, plus five repertoires with anomalous nucleotide sharing, were excluded from co-occurrence clustering. Drawn from immuneACCESS, this table holds only the in-frame rearrangements with V and J called that TCRdb kept. Clones are partly lost; checked studies trace under half to an unresolved V gene and leave the rest unexplained. The D gene and trimming were derived from the DNA, and the V and J assignments and clone size from that table. For this sample the table gives about 200,000 clones, of which less than 80% were detected only once. The ten largest account for 3.5% to 5% of the sample.

For this clone: Its cognate antigen has yet to be identified. No clone much larger than this one lies a single base away; base qualities are absent.

The sequencing sample was made of PBMCs. This clonotype was obtained from a woman aged 25 to 39 in good health and CMV-seropositive.

The DNA sequence follows: TGTGCCAGCTGTCTAGATGCAGGGAACTATGGCTACACCTTC. Its amino acids are CASCLDAGNYGYTF. Recombination joined TRBV2 with TRBJ1-2; TRBD1 could be the D gene, as 5 bases match. CDR1 and CDR2, looked up from the germline V gene, are SNHLY and FYNNEI. Trimming at the junction amounts to 8 bases on V and 2 bases on J, and the germline ends lie 15 bases apart. The CDR3, from cysteine to phenylalanine, totals 14 residues. Only the CDR3 DNA is retained, 42 bases long and in frame from the first base.